This T cell receptor beta chain was identified during a study of control samples from healthy donors and cancer patients. The CDR3 covers 14 residues. The germline gives CDR1 SGHTA, CDR2 FQGNSA. Trimming left V 3 bases short and J 3 bases short, with 9 bases between. Libraries were prepared by immunoSEQ multiplex PCR; TCRdb keeps only in-frame clonotypes and omits some of them. Of some 130,000 clones listed, more than 85% are singletons. Sequencing used blood. The chain carries TRBV7-2 and TRBJ2-1, with D unresolved. The origin of this receptor is a man between 18 and 35 years old in good health. The DNA for the CDR3 is TGTGCCAGCAGCTTCATACTTGTCTACAATGAGCAGTTCTTC. Its translation is CASSFILVYNEQFF.